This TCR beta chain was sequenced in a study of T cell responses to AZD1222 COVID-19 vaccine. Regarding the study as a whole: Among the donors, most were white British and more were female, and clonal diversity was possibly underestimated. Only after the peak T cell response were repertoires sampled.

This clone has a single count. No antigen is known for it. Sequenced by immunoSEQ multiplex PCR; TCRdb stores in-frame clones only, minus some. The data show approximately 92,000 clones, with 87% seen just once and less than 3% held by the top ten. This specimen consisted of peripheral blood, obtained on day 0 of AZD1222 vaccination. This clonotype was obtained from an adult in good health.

The CDR3 DNA follows: TGTGCCAGCAGCTTGTGGACTAGTGGGGACTACGAGCAGTACTTC. Its translation: CASSLWTSGDYEQYF. This rearrangement joins TRBV5-4 to TRBJ2-7, with TRBD2 matching over 7 bases. The CDR3 sequence is 15 residues long. CDR1 and CDR2 (germline): SGHNT, YYREEE (reference sequence). After removal of 1 base from V and 3 bases from J, the junction contained 7 bases not matched to a gene.